The rows below give T cell receptor beta chains drawn from one sample of a study of neoadjuvant anti-PD-1 for oral cavity cancer. The data were produced by immunoSEQ multiplex PCR, yet TCRdb's version contains in-frame clones alone and is incomplete. The profile shows roughly 68,000 clones, about 90% of them singletons. The input for sequencing was PBMCs, taken after nivolumab (anti-PD-1) treatment. The receptors here all came from a person between 40 and 80 years old with oral cavity squamous cell carcinoma. Both conserved end residues are part of each CDR3. D genes are given only for firm matches. The size entry is marked missing in some rows and otherwise reads once, few, many or a size class.

>TRBJ2-7|NA|NA|TRBV28
CASSFRREQYF
TGTGCCAGCAGTTTCCGGCGCGAGCAGTACTTC
>TRBJ1-2|NA|NA|TRBV6-1
CASSEFSNYGYTF
TGTGCCAGCAGTGAATTCAGTAACTATGGCTACACCTTC
>TRBJ1-5|TRBD1|once|TRBV6-1
CASSAPQDRGLGNQPQHF
TGTGCCAGCAGTGCCCCGCAGGACAGGGGGTTAGGGAATCAGCCCCAGCATTTT
>TRBJ2-3|NA|NA|TRBV5-1
CASSSLATPDTQYF
TGCGCCAGCTCAAGCTTGGCCACTCCAGATACGCAGTATTTT
>TRBJ2-3|NA|NA|TRBV19
CASTMASTDTQYF
TGTGCCAGTACTATGGCCAGCACAGATACGCAGTATTTT
>TRBJ1-3|NA|NA|TRBV4-1
CASSQLWGGDTIYF
TGCGCCAGCAGCCAACTTTGGGGGGGGGACACCATATATTTT
>TRBJ2-1|TRBD1|NA|TRBV7-9
CASSYRDRDIDEQFF
TGTGCCAGCAGCTACCGGGACAGGGATATCGATGAGCAGTTCTTC
>TRBJ2-1|TRBD2|NA|TRBV10-2
CASTPPPSSGRDNEQFF
TGCGCCAGTACACCACCCCCCTCTAGCGGGAGGGACAATGAGCAGTTCTTC
>TRBJ2-1|TRBD2|few|TRBV6-1
CASSVIAGGHNEQFF
TGTGCCAGCAGCGTAATAGCGGGGGGTCACAATGAGCAGTTCTTC
>TRBJ1-5|NA|NA|TRBV19
CASQKSNQPQHF
TGTGCCAGTCAAAAAAGCAATCAGCCCCAGCATTTT
>TRBJ2-3|NA|NA|TRBV10-1
CASSEFGLADTQYF
TGCGCCAGCAGTGAGTTTGGTCTGGCAGATACGCAGTATTTT
>TRBJ1-2|NA|NA|TRBV30
CAWREAGGYGYTF
TGTGCCTGGAGGGAGGCCGGGGGCTATGGCTACACCTTC
>TRBJ2-7|NA|NA|TRBV28
CASSLWSQGPTSAEQYF
TGTGCCAGCAGTTTATGGAGCCAAGGGCCAACTTCGGCCGAGCAGTACTTC
>TRBJ2-2|NA|NA|TRBV10-2
CASSEERAPNTGELFF
TGCGCCAGCAGTGAAGAACGGGCCCCGAACACCGGGGAGCTGTTTTTT
>TRBJ2-3|NA|NA|TRBV28
CATGSRGGFTDTQYF
TGTGCCACCGGCTCCAGGGGAGGTTTCACAGATACGCAGTATTTT
>TRBJ2-3|TRBD2|NA|TRBV7-2
CASSLGLLAGDTQYF
TGTGCCAGCAGTTTGGGCCTACTAGCGGGCGATACGCAGTATTTT
>TRBJ1-2|NA|NA|TRBV7-6
CASSHYNTASTF
TGTGCCAGCAGCCACTACAACACGGCCTCCACCTTC
>TRBJ1-1|NA|NA|TRBV6-1
CASSELGREAFF
TGTGCCAGCAGTGAACTCGGCAGGGAAGCTTTCTTT
>TRBJ1-2|NA|NA|TRBV9
CASSVEDGYGYTF
TGTGCCAGCAGCGTAGAGGACGGCTATGGCTACACCTTC
>TRBJ2-1|NA|once|TRBV11-1
CASSLAGAPRDEQFF
TGTGCCAGCAGCTTAGCAGGCGCCCCCCGCGATGAGCAGTTCTTC
>TRBJ2-3|NA|NA|TRBV30
CAWSTGGGTDTQYF
TGTGCCTGGAGTACGGGGGGCGGCACAGATACGCAGTATTTT
>TRBJ2-3|NA|NA|TRBV7-6
CASSLGQAPDTQYF
TGTGCCAGCAGCTTAGGCCAGGCCCCAGATACGCAGTATTTT
>TRBJ1-1|NA|once|TRBV15
CATSRGGQGLTEAFF
TGTGCCACCAGCAGAGGAGGGCAGGGGCTGACTGAAGCTTTCTTT
>TRBJ1-1|NA|NA|TRBV5-1
CASSWDGGNTEAFF
TGCGCCAGCAGCTGGGACGGGGGGAACACTGAAGCTTTCTTT
>TRBJ2-5|NA|NA|TRBV2
CASSEGGLETQYF
TGTGCCAGCAGTGAGGGGGGGCTGGAGACCCAGTACTTC
>TRBJ1-2|NA|few|TRBV11-2
CASSSDGTYGYTF
TGTGCCAGCAGCTCAGATGGGACGTATGGCTACACCTTC
>TRBJ2-7|TRBD2|once|TRBV10-1
CASSGTSGRALRPQYF
TGCGCCAGCAGTGGAACTAGCGGGAGGGCCTTACGCCCGCAGTACTTC
>TRBJ1-2|NA|NA|TRBV6-6
CASRPPSDSDYGYTF
TGTGCCAGCAGGCCACCTTCGGACAGCGACTATGGCTACACCTTC
>TRBJ1-2|TRBD1|NA|TRBV6-5
CASSSSGGAGYTF
TGTGCCAGCAGCTCGTCAGGGGGCGCGGGCTACACCTTC
>TRBJ2-1|NA|NA|TRBV11-2
CASSLDPSFIGEQFF
TGTGCCAGCAGCTTAGACCCCTCTTTCATTGGTGAGCAGTTCTTC
>TRBJ2-5|NA|NA|TRBV5-1
CASSLAVGSGLQEAQYF
TGCGCCAGCAGCTTGGCCGTCGGCAGCGGACTCCAAGAGGCCCAGTACTTC
>TRBJ2-3|NA|NA|TRBV30
CAWSVRGADTQYF
TGTGCCTGGAGTGTACGCGGCGCAGATACGCAGTATTTT
>TRBJ1-2|TRBD1|NA|TRBV10-2
CASSEGTGGAVGYTF
TGCGCCAGCAGTGAGGGGACAGGGGGCGCAGTTGGCTACACCTTC
>TRBJ1-2|TRBD1|NA|TRBV28
CASSPVDRGFYGYTF
TGTGCCAGCAGTCCCGTCGACAGGGGATTCTATGGCTACACCTTC
>TRBJ1-5|TRBD1|NA|TRBV2
CASRDHRGNQPQHF
TGTGCCAGCAGGGACCACAGGGGAAATCAGCCCCAGCATTTT
>TRBJ2-1|NA|NA|TRBV2
CASKTGADNEQFF
TGTGCCAGCAAGACTGGGGCTGACAATGAGCAGTTCTTC
>TRBJ2-1|NA|NA|TRBV5-1
CASSLDGSSYNEQFF
TGCGCCAGCAGCTTGGATGGGAGCTCCTACAATGAGCAGTTCTTC
>TRBJ2-3|NA|NA|TRBV27
CASSLSRTDTQYF
TGTGCCAGCAGTTTATCGCGCACAGATACGCAGTATTTT
>TRBJ1-2|NA|few|TRBV6-1
CASSEDTLAYGYTF
TGTGCCAGCAGTGAAGACACGCTGGCCTATGGCTACACCTTC
>TRBJ1-2|NA|NA|TRBV11-2
CASSLKGPHF
TGTGCCAGCAGCTTAAAGGGGCCTCACTTC
>TRBJ2-5|TRBD2|NA|TRBV11-3
CASSELAWYQETQYF
TGTGCCAGCAGCGAACTAGCGTGGTACCAAGAGACCCAGTACTTC
>TRBJ2-2|TRBD2|NA|TRBV7-6
CASSLSTSGRLNTGELFF
TGTGCCAGCAGCTTATCTACTAGCGGGAGGTTAAACACCGGGGAGCTGTTTTTT
>TRBJ2-1|TRBD2|NA|TRBV9
CASSPRLAGFYNEQFF
TGTGCCAGCAGCCCCCGCCTAGCGGGCTTCTACAATGAGCAGTTCTTC
>TRBJ1-2|TRBD1|NA|TRBV19
CASTTGGQGNYGYTF
TGTGCCAGTACAACAGGGGGGCAGGGAAACTATGGCTACACCTTC
>TRBJ2-3|TRBD2|NA|TRBV6-6
CASRTLAGQRSGTQYF
TGTGCCAGCAGAACTCTAGCGGGCCAGCGTTCTGGTACGCAGTATTTT
>TRBJ2-5|TRBD2|NA|TRBV19
CASSKLAGAQETQYF
TGTGCCAGTAGTAAGCTAGCGGGGGCACAAGAGACCCAGTACTTC
>TRBJ2-3|TRBD2|NA|TRBV9
CASSVGTSGGEVTDTQYF
TGTGCCAGCAGCGTAGGGACTAGCGGGGGGGAAGTCACAGATACGCAGTATTTT
>TRBJ2-1|NA|NA|TRBV29-1
CSSHNNNEQFF
TGCTCGTCACACAATAACAATGAGCAGTTCTTC
>TRBJ2-7|NA|NA|TRBV5-8
CASTLPDEGEQYF
TGTGCCAGCACCCTTCCCGACGAGGGCGAGCAGTACTTC
>TRBJ2-1|TRBD2|NA|TRBV10-1
CASSSKRGSSYNEQFF
TGCGCCAGCAGTAGTAAGCGGGGGAGCTCCTACAATGAGCAGTTCTTC
>TRBJ1-4|NA|NA|TRBV4-1
CASSQLKGPTNEKLFF
TGCGCCAGCAGCCAGCTTAAGGGGCCAACTAATGAAAAACTGTTTTTT
>TRBJ1-1|TRBD1|NA|TRBV9
CASSDRQGVNTEAFF
TGTGCCAGCAGCGACCGACAGGGGGTAAACACTGAAGCTTTCTTT
>TRBJ2-2|TRBD1|NA|TRBV27
CASSVGTGWAGELFF
TGTGCCAGCAGTGTCGGGACAGGGTGGGCCGGGGAGCTGTTTTTT
>TRBJ1-3|NA|NA|TRBV19
CASSNTPTGNTIYF
TGTGCCAGTAGTAATACTCCCACTGGAAACACCATATATTTT
>TRBJ2-1|NA|NA|TRBV7-8
CASSSNPLVLNEQFF
TGTGCCAGCAGCTCAAACCCCTTGGTACTAAATGAGCAGTTCTTC
>TRBJ2-5|NA|NA|TRBV13
CASSTLGETQYF
TGTGCCAGCAGCACGCTTGGTGAGACCCAGTACTTC
>TRBJ2-3|TRBD2|NA|TRBV27
CASSPPPGLAGRTDTQYF
TGTGCCAGCAGTCCACCGCCGGGACTAGCGGGAAGGACAGATACGCAGTATTTT